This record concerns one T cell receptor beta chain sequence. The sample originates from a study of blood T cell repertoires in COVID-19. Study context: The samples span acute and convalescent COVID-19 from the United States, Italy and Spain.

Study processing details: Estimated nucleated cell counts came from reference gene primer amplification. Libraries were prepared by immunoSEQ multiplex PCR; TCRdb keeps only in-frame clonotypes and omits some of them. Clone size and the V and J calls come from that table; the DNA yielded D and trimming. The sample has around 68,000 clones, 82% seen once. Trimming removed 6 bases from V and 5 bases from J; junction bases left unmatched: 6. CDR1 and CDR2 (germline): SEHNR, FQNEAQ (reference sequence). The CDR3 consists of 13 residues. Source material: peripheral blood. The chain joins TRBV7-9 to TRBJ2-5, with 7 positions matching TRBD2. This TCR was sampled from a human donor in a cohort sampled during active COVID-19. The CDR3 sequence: CASRGRGGETQYF. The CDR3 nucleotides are TGTGCCAGCAGAGGGAGGGGAGGGGAGACCCAGTACTTC.